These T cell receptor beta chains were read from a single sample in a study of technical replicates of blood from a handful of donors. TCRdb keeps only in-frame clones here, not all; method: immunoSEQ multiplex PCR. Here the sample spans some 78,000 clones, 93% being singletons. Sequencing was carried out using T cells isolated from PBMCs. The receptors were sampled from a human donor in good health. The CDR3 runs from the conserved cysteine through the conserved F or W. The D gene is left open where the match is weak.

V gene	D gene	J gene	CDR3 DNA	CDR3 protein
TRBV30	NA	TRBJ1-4	TGTGCCTGGAGCAACTCCCGGGGGACGGAACATGAAAAACTGTTTTTT	CAWSNSRGTEHEKLFF
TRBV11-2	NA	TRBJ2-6	TGTGCCAGCAGCTTATTAATACAGGTCAACTCTGGGGCCAACGTCCTGACTTTC	CASSLLIQVNSGANVLTF
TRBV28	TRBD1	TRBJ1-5	TGTGCCAGCAGTCCCACGCGTGGGACAGGGGCATATAGCAATCAGCCCCAGCATTTT	CASSPTRGTGAYSNQPQHF
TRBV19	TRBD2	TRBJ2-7	TGTGCCAGTAGTACCGGATGGACTAGCGGGAACTACGAGCAGTACTTC	CASSTGWTSGNYEQYF
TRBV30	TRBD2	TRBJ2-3	TGTGCCTGGGGGACTAGCGGAGATACGCAGTATTTT	CAWGTSGDTQYF
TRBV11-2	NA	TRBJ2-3	TGTGCCAGCAGCCCCTCCACTAGCACAGATACGCAGTATTTT	CASSPSTSTDTQYF
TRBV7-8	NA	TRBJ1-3	TGTGCCAGCAGCTTAACAGGCACCTCTGGAAACACCATATATTTT	CASSLTGTSGNTIYF
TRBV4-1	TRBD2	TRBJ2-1	TGCGCCAGCAGCCAGGTCCTAGCGGGATACGAGCAGTTCTTC	CASSQVLAGYEQFF
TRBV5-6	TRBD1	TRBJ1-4	TGTGCCAGCAGCTTGGAGGTAGGGGGCTTAGGAGAAAAACTGTTTTTT	CASSLEVGGLGEKLFF
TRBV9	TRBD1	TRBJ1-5	TGTGCCAGCAGCGTAGGCGAAGGGGGCCACAATCAGCCCCAGCATTTT	CASSVGEGGHNQPQHF